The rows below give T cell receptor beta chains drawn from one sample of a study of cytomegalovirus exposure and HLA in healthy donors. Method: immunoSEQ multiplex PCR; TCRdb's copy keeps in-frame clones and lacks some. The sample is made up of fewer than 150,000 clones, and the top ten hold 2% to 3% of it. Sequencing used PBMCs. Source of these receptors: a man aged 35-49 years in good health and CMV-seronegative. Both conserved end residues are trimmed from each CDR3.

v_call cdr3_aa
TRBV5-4 ASSLVRTGGTDTQY
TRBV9 ASSVAGTSLTDTQY
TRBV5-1 ASSLAGGDYGYT
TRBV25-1 ASSTTVGAAEAF
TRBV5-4 ASSLLTGDGYT
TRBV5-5 ASSLAIGTGGQETQY
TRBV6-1 ASSRDRDYEQY
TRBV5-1 ASSLRAQNSPLH
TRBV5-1 ASSLEAGTNYGYT
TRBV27 ASSLFGGYGYT
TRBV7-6 ASSLELRGSNTGELF
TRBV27 ASSPTGETQY
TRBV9 ASSGRIATGANEQF
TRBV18 ASSPLSGGNSPLH
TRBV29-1 SFYGAGTQETQY
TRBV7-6 ASSLSSGGDPSYEQY
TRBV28 ATNSAPFTEAF
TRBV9 ASSARRDSPEAF
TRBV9 ASSVGLAGAVD
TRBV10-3 AITEEQRYEQY
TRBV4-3 ASSAQQGTDTQY
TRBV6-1 ASMLGTAYEQY
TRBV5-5 ASSSAPRGPQH
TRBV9 ASSVATGALNTGELF
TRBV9 ASSASGGASEQF
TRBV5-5 ASSLGTSGGGSYNEQF
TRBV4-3 ASSQGRQGAVYEQY
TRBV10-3 AIRHLEGYGYT
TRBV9 ASSVGLGGAQH
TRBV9 ASSFGTSGYT
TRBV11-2 ASSLSRQATYEQY
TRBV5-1 ASSLAEVPYEQY
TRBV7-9 ASSKTLSSGSDTQY
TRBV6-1 ASTVSNRNEQF
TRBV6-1 ASSEAQGVGGYT
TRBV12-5 ASGLVSGGFDQPQH
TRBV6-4 ASSDPGWGHNEQF
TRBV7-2 ASSPGQGAGQPQH
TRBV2 ASSPGSAYNEQF
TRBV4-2 ASSQEGTGGKADTQY
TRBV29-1 SVPGQANYGYT
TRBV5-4 ASSLGGGDYEQY
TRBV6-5 ASSYSWAASENEQY
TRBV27 ASSFQLRDTFRDEQY
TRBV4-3 ASSQDPPGSVTDTQY
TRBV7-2 ASSSRYQETQY
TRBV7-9 ASSLGTVNYEQY
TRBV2 ASRPRQGTDTQY